The TCR beta chain described here comes from a study of beta chain features in type 1 diabetes. Findings and caveats of the study: In type 1 diabetes patients, VDJ junctions had fewer insertions; deletions at these junctions were more frequent. Any role of HLA type in TCRB rearrangement remained unresolved here.

To note about this clone: Its specificity is not known.

The whole isolated RNA underwent reverse transcription, so sequencing captured expressed TCRB transcripts. The method was immunoSEQ multiplex PCR; TCRdb's version includes in-frame clones alone and lacks a portion of them. Altogether 130,000 to 150,000 clones are present, under 60% being singletons, with the ten largest covering under 0.45%. A heparinised blood draw that averaged about 120 mL was obtained once from each donor. Naive, central memory, regulatory and stem cell-like memory cells within the CD4+ compartment were sorted using CD45RO/CCR7/CD25/CD127/CD95/CD27. Specimen: Tregs from blood. The receptor was isolated from a man aged 18 to 30 in good health.

The CDR3 reads CASSIGTGVFAGELFF. DNA for the CDR3: TGTGCCAGTAGTATAGGTACAGGGGTATTTGCCGGGGAGCTGTTTTTT. V and J are TRBV19 and TRBJ2-2, with TRBD1 identical over 7 bases. Germline lookup yields CDR1 LNHDA and CDR2 SQIVND (reference sequence). The CDR3 is 16 amino acids. Unmatched junction bases numbered 8, after V lost 1 base and J lost 6 bases.